The clone carrying this TCR beta chain showed up many times. The CDR3 has 15 amino acids. Germline CDR1 reads SGHVS; CDR2 reads FNYEAQ. V lost 4 bases, J lost 0 bases, and 12 bases lay in between. 5'RACE template switching added a universal primer site and UMIs to TCR cDNA. Each CDR3 protein is one row after TCRdb ran MiXCR on the 5' RACE reads. The sample shows 42,000 or so distinct CDR3 sequences, about 6.8% of them seen only once. The data belong to a study of T cells after yellow fever vaccination. About the study: Some fractions had low cell numbers, and these were prepared with SMART-Seq v4 Ultra Low Input.

Whole-study findings and limits: Subsequent booster samples again held most clones from primary vaccination (around 96% CD4, approximately 85% CD8). Some clonotypes were seen in both the CD4 and the CD8 compartments. These made up a small share and likely arose from convergent recombination.

The material sequenced was CD8+ T cells not binding an NS4B(214-222) dextramer, sorted from PBMCs, taken 45 days after the yellow fever booster vaccination. V gene TRBV7-6 combines with J gene TRBJ1-1; D not resolved. The sequence came from a man aged 25 to 40 who received the YFV17D yellow fever vaccine. CDR3 residues: CASSSEVTMNTEAFF. CDR3 nucleotides: TGTGCCAGCAGCTCCGAAGTGACCATGAACACTGAAGCTTTCTTT.